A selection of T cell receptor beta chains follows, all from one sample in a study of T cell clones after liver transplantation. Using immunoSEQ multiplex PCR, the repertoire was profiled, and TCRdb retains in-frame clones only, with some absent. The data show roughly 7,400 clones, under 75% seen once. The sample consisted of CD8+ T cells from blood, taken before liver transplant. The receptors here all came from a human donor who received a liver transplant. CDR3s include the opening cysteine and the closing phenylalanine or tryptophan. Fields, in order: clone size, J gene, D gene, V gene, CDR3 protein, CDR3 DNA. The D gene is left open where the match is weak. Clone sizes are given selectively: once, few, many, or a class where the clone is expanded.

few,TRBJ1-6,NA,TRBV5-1,CASRLTGLGSPLHF,TGCGCCAGCAGGCTGACAGGTCTAGGTTCACCCCTCCACTTT
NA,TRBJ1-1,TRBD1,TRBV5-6,CASSLQGDVTEAFF,TGTGCCAGCAGCTTGCAGGGGGACGTCACTGAAGCTTTCTTT
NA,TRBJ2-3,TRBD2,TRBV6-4,CASSDTSGSSDTQYF,TGTGCCAGCAGTGATACTAGCGGGAGCAGTGATACGCAGTATTTT
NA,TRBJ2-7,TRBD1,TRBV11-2,CASSFWAGTGSSYEQYF,TGTGCCAGCAGCTTTTGGGCTGGGACAGGGAGCTCCTACGAGCAGTACTTC
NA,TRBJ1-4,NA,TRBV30,CAWSGGQGVEKLFF,TGTGCCTGGAGTGGGGGGCAGGGTGTGGAAAAACTGTTTTTT
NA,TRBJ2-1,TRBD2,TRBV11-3,CASSSRTSGHGGEQFF,TGTGCCAGCAGCTCCCGGACTAGCGGGCACGGCGGTGAGCAGTTCTTC
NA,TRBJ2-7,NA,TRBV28,CASSPLAGSEQYF,TGTGCCAGCAGTCCCCTGGCGGGTAGCGAGCAGTACTTC
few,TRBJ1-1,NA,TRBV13,CASSLDSRGTEAFF,TGTGCCAGCAGCCTCGACAGTCGTGGAACTGAAGCTTTCTTT
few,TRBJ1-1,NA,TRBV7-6,CASSLLGTEAFF,TGTGCCAGCAGCTTATTAGGTACTGAAGCTTTCTTT
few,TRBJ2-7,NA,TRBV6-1,CASSDHRDASYEQYF,TGTGCCAGCAGCGACCACAGGGACGCCTCCTACGAGCAGTACTTC
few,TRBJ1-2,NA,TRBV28,CASSFGGFGGYTF,TGTGCCAGCAGTTTCGGTGGGTTCGGTGGCTACACCTTC
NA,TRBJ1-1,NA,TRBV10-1,CASSRTGNPEAFF,TGCGCCAGCAGCCGAACAGGGAACCCTGAAGCTTTCTTT
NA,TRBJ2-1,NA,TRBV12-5,CASGFSDEQFF,TGTGCTAGTGGTTTTTCGGATGAGCAGTTCTTC
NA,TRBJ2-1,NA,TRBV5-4,CASSERGIQDEQFF,TGTGCCAGCAGTGAAAGGGGAATACAAGATGAGCAGTTCTTC
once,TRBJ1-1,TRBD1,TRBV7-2,CASSHPGQGLFF,TGTGCCAGCAGCCACCCGGGACAGGGACTTTTCTTT
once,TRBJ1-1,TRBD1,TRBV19,CASSSPGQGGTEAFF,TGTGCCAGTAGCAGCCCGGGACAGGGAGGAACTGAAGCTTTCTTT
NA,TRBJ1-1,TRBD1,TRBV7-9,CASRTTQGAGTEAFF,TGTGCCAGCAGGACAACACAGGGGGCAGGCACTGAAGCTTTCTTT
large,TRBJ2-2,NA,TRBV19,CASTDGANTGELFF,TGTGCCAGTACCGACGGCGCGAACACCGGGGAGCTGTTTTTT
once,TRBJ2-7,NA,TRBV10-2,CASSAGSGNYEQYF,TGCGCCAGCAGTGCGGGTAGCGGCAACTACGAGCAGTACTTC
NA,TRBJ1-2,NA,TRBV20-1,CSARLHGYTF,TGCAGTGCTAGACTGCATGGCTACACCTTC
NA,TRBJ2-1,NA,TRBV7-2,CASSLFTGNYNEQFF,TGTGCCAGCAGCTTATTTACAGGGAACTACAATGAGCAGTTCTTC
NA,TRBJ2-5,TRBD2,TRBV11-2,CASSLRGGAGETQYF,TGTGCCAGCAGCTTACGCGGGGGGGCCGGAGAGACCCAGTACTTC
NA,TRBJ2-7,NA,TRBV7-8,CASGQGSYEQYF,TGTGCCAGCGGCCAGGGCTCCTACGAGCAGTACTTC
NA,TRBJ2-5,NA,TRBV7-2,CASSLGNGHSGETQYF,TGTGCCAGCAGCTTAGGCAACGGACATTCGGGAGAGACCCAGTACTTC
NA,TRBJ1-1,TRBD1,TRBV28,CASRKQGWDTEAFF,TGTGCCAGCAGAAAACAGGGGTGGGACACTGAAGCTTTCTTT
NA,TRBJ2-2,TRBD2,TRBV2,CASRRTSDMGTGELFF,TGTGCCAGCAGGCGGACTAGCGATATGGGGACCGGGGAGCTGTTTTTT
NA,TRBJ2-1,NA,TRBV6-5,CASSYGLKNEQFF,TGTGCCAGCAGTTATGGACTGAAAAATGAGCAGTTCTTC
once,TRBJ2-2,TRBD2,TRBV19,CASRRETGELFF,TGTGCCAGTAGGCGGGAGACCGGGGAGCTGTTTTTT
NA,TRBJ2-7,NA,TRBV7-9,CASTKGTGTSRYEQYF,TGTGCCAGCACCAAGGGAACCGGGACAAGCAGATACGAGCAGTACTTC
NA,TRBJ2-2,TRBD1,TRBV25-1,CASSTGDTGELFF,TGTGCCAGCAGTACAGGGGATACCGGGGAGCTGTTTTTT
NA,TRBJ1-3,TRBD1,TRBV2,CASTRDSYSGNTIYF,TGTGCCAGCACCAGGGACAGCTACTCTGGAAACACCATATATTTT
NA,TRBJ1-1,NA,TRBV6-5,CASRVGGNTEAFF,TGTGCCAGCAGGGTAGGAGGGAACACTGAAGCTTTCTTT
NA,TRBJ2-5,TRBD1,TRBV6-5,CASSAGQEPETQYF,TGTGCCAGCAGTGCCGGACAGGAACCAGAGACCCAGTACTTC
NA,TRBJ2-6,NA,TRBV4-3,CASSQEPGASGANVLTF,TGCGCCAGCAGCCAAGAGCCAGGGGCCTCTGGGGCCAACGTCCTGACTTTC
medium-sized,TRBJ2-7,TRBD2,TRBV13,CASSPGGSGGAEQYF,TGTGCCAGCAGCCCGGGGGGTAGCGGGGGCGCCGAGCAGTACTTC
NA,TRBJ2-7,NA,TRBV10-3,CAIFGGEGSYEQYF,TGTGCCATCTTCGGGGGAGAGGGCTCCTACGAGCAGTACTTC
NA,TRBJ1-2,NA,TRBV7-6,CASSPEGGLGGYTF,TGTGCCAGCAGCCCAGAGGGGGGGCTCGGTGGCTACACCTTC
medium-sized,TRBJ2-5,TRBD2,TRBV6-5,CASHTFGGEEETQYF,TGTGCCAGCCATACCTTTGGGGGGGAGGAGGAGACCCAGTACTTC
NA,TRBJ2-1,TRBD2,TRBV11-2,CASSPRLAGGYEQFF,TGTGCCAGCAGCCCCCGACTAGCGGGAGGGTATGAGCAGTTCTTC
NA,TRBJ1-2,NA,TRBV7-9,CASSLAGDYGYTF,TGTGCCAGCAGCTTAGCAGGGGACTATGGCTACACCTTC
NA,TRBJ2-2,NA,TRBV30,CAWKGRRSSNTGELFF,TGTGCCTGGAAGGGTCGGAGAAGCTCGAACACCGGGGAGCTGTTTTTT
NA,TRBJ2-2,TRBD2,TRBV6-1,CASNRVGRAGELFF,TGTGCCAGCAATCGGGTAGGGAGGGCCGGGGAGCTGTTTTTT
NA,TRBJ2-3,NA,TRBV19,CASSPTSTDTQYF,TGTGCCAGTAGCCCAACTAGCACAGATACGCAGTATTTT
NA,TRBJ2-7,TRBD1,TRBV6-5,CASSQTGSSYEQYF,TGTGCCAGCAGTCAGACAGGGAGCTCCTACGAGCAGTACTTC
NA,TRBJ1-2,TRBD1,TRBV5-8,CASSFGTGGRDGYTF,TGTGCCAGCAGCTTTGGGACAGGGGGCAGGGATGGCTACACCTTC
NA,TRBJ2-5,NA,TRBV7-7,CASSHLLGGDETQYF,TGTGCTAGCAGCCATCTTTTGGGGGGCGACGAGACCCAGTACTTC
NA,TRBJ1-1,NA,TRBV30,CASYHAKNTEAFF,TGTGCCTCCTACCACGCGAAGAACACTGAAGCTTTCTTT
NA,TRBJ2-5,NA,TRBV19,CASSPLVGKETQYF,TGTGCCAGTAGTCCCCTGGTAGGGAAGGAGACCCAGTACTTC
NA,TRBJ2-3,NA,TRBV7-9,CASTGSGAVSDTQYF,TGTGCCAGCACGGGTTCTGGGGCCGTGTCAGATACGCAGTATTTT
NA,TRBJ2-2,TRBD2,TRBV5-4,CASSTGLAAGELFF,TGTGCCAGCAGCACGGGACTAGCGGCCGGGGAGCTGTTTTTT
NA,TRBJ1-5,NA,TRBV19,CASSLRTGDEPQHF,TGTGCCAGTAGTCTCAGGACGGGAGACGAGCCCCAGCATTTT
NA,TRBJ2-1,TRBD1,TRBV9,CASSVDGGQGNEQFF,TGTGCCAGCAGCGTAGACGGGGGACAGGGTAATGAGCAGTTCTTC
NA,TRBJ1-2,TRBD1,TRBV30,CAWGPRGREGYTF,TGTGCCTGGGGTCCCAGGGGGCGAGAAGGCTACACCTTC